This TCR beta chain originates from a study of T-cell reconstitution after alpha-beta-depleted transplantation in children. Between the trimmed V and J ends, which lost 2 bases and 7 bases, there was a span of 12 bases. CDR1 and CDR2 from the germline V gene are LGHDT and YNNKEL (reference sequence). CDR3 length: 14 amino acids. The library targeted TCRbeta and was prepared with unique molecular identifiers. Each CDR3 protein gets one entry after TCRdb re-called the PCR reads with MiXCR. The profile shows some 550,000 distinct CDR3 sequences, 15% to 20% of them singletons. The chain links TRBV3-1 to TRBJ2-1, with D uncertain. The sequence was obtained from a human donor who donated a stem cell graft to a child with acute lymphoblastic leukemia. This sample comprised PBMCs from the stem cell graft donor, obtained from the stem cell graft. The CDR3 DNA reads TGTGCCAGCAGCCAAAGGGCTGTCCTAAATGAGCAGTTCTTC. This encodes CASSQRAVLNEQFF.